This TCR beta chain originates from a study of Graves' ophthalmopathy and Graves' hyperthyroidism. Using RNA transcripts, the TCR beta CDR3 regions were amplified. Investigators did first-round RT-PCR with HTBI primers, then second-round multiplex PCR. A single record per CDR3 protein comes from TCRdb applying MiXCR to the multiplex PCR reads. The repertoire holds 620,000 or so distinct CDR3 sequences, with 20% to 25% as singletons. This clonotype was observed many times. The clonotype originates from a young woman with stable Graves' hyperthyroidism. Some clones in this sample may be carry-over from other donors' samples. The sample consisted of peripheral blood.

The CDR3 is CASSSNGGDTEAFF. The CDR3 coding sequence is TGTGCCAGCAGTTCTAACGGGGGGGACACTGAAGCTTTCTTT. This chain uses TRBV28 with TRBJ1-1; the D gene is possibly TRBD1 (5 bases). Trimming left V 4 bases short and J 3 bases short, with 12 bases between. CDR3 length: 14 residues. Germline V gene lookup returns CDR1 MDHEN and CDR2 SYDVKM.